This T cell receptor (beta chain) was recorded in a study of long-term antiretroviral therapy in people with HIV. Study conclusions and caveats: Blood obtained between about 2003 and 2018 may reflect older ART regimens.

Sequencing relied on immunoSEQ assay v3.0, run at survey level. Libraries were prepared by immunoSEQ multiplex PCR; TCRdb keeps only in-frame clonotypes and omits some of them. The table lists tens of thousands of clones, 75% to 95% of them singletons. About this clone: What it binds is unknown.

Germline values: CDR1 SNHLY, CDR2 FYNNEI. This CDR3 region has 15 residues. V gave up 5 bases and J gave up 0 bases, with 11 bases separating them. The chain couples TRBV2 to TRBJ2-1; no definite D call. This clonotype was obtained from a woman in her forties with HIV. The material was unsorted PBMCs, obtained roughly 5 years after starting antiretroviral therapy. CDR3 DNA sequence: TGTGCCAGCAGTTACTCAGCCCTCTCCTACAATGAGCAGTTCTTC. It codes for CASSYSALSYNEQFF.